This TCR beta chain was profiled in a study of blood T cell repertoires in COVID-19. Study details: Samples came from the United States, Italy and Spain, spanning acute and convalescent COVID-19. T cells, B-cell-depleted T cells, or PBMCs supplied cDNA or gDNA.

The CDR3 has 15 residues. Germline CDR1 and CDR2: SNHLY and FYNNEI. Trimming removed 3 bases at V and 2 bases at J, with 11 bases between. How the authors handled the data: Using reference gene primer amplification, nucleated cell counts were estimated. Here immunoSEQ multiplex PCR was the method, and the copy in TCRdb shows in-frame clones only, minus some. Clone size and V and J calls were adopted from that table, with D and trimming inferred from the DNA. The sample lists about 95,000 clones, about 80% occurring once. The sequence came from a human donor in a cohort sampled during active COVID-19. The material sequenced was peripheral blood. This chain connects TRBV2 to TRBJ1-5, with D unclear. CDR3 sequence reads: CASSEEGRGNQPQHF. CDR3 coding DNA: TGTGCCAGCAGTGAGGAGGGTAGGGGCAATCAGCCCCAGCATTTT. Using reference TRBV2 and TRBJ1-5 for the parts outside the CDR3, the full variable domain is EPEVTQTPSHQVTQMGQEVILRCVPISNHLYFYWYRQILGQKVEFLVSFYNNEISEKSEIFDDQFSVERPDGSNFTLKIRSTKLEDSAMYFCASSEEGRGNQPQHFGDGTRLSIL.